These 9 T cell receptor beta chains came from one sample sequenced in a study of shared clonotypes between healthy human individuals. Only in-frame clones appear in the TCRdb table, and some are missing; sequencing was by immunoSEQ multiplex PCR. The sample shows over a million clones, about 84% of them seen only once. The sample comprised memory CD4+ T cells from PBMCs. Subset specified: CD45RA-negative fraction. The source is a man younger than 35 in good health. Some clones in this sample may be carry-over from other donors' samples.

The chain combines TRBV19 with TRBJ2-1; 10 bases are a match to TRBD1. The CDR3 extends over 16 amino acids. V was pared by 6 bases and J by 4 bases, with 9 bases of the junction left unmatched. Germline V CDR1 and CDR2: LNHDA, SQIVND (reference sequence). The CDR3 here is CASRSIGGQGYNEQFF. The CDR3 nucleotides are TGTGCCAGTAGATCGATCGGGGGACAGGGGTACAATGAGCAGTTCTTC.

A word on this clone: The same CDR3 also results from other DNA sequences found in this sample. This chain uses TRBV7-3 with TRBJ2-7; D remains unclear. In germline, CDR1 is SGHTA, CDR2 FQGTGA. V was trimmed by 5 bases and J by 0 bases, leaving 8 bases between them. The length of the CDR3 is 13 residues. The CDR3 loop reads CASSPPSSYEQYF. The CDR3 DNA is TGTGCCAGCAGCCCACCGAGCTCCTACGAGCAGTACTTC.

The rearrangement links TRBV10-3 to TRBJ2-3; unclear D gene. Germline loops: CDR1 ENHRY, CDR2 SYGVKD. V was cut by 9 bases and J by 0 bases, with 16 bases left in between. CDR3 length: 15 residues. CDR3 sequence: CAMSPWRSSTDTQYF. In nucleotides, the CDR3 is TGTGCCATGAGCCCCTGGCGCTCTAGCACAGATACGCAGTATTTT.

This clone was detected ten times or more. This rearrangement joins TRBV18 to TRBJ2-1; the D gene is possibly TRBD2 (5 bases). CDR3 length: 14 residues. The V gene's germline CDR1 is KGHSH and CDR2 LQKENI. V was shortened by 3 bases and J by 7 bases, with 13 bases between the two germline ends. The CDR3 spells CASSPARPGNEQFF. As DNA, the CDR3 is TGTGCCAGCTCACCCGCTCGTCCGGGAAATGAGCAGTTCTTC.

This chain uses TRBV7-8 with TRBJ2-5, with D perhaps TRBD1 (6 bases). V lost 7 bases and J 2 bases, leaving 14 bases between the germline ends. CDR1 is SGHVS and CDR2 is FQNEAQ in the germline V gene. This CDR3 has 14 amino acids. DNA of the CDR3: TGTGCCAGCATGGGTGGCAGGGGACAAGAGACCCAGTACTTC. Amino acid sequence: CASMGGRGQETQYF. The variable domain in full, with the rest retrieved from reference TRBV7-8 and TRBJ2-5, is GAGVSQSPRYKVAKRGQDVALRCDPISGHVSLFWYQQALGQGPEFLTYFQNEAQLDKSGLPSDRFFAERPEGSVSTLKIQRTQQEDSAVYLCASMGGRGQETQYFGPGTRLLVL.

The rearrangement links TRBV5-1 to TRBJ1-4; TRBD1 matches 7 bases. The CDR3 totals 14 residues. Trimming at V came to 1 base and at J to 3 bases, leaving 0 bases not matched to a gene. Germline CDR1 and CDR2: SGHRS and YFSETQ. The CDR3 reads CASSLTGANEKLFF. As DNA, the CDR3 is TGCGCCAGCAGCTTGACAGGGGCTAATGAAAAACTGTTTTTT.

Regarding this clone: The sample contains more than one DNA sequence encoding this CDR3. The CDR3 loop reads CASSLELAGVGEQYF. DNA for the CDR3: TGCGCCAGCAGCTTGGAGTTAGCGGGAGTGGGTGAGCAGTACTTC. The gene calls are TRBV5-1 and TRBJ2-7, with 9 bases that match TRBD2. This CDR3 has 15 amino acids. The V and J ends lost 0 bases and 7 bases, in that order; junction bases with no gene match: 8. Germline CDR1 SGHRS, CDR2 YFSETQ.

The J gene is TRBJ2-7, the V gene TRBV18, with 10 bases aligning to TRBD1. Trimming at V came to 1 base and at J to 1 base, leaving 10 bases not matched to a gene. Germline CDR1 is KGHSH and CDR2 is LQKENI. The CDR3 spans 18 residues. DNA of the CDR3: TGTGCCAGCTCACCACGGGGACAGGGGAGTGAGGGATCCTACGAGCAGTACTTC. Its protein product is CASSPRGQGSEGSYEQYF.

The V call is TRBV5-1, the J call TRBJ2-1; D unclear. V lost 7 bases, J lost 0 bases, and 11 bases lay in between. Per the germline V gene, CDR1 is SGHRS and CDR2 is YFSETQ. The CDR3 has 14 residues. CDR3 in amino acids: CASGQAGSYNEQFF. The DNA of the CDR3 is TGCGCCAGCGGTCAGGCTGGCTCCTACAATGAGCAGTTCTTC.